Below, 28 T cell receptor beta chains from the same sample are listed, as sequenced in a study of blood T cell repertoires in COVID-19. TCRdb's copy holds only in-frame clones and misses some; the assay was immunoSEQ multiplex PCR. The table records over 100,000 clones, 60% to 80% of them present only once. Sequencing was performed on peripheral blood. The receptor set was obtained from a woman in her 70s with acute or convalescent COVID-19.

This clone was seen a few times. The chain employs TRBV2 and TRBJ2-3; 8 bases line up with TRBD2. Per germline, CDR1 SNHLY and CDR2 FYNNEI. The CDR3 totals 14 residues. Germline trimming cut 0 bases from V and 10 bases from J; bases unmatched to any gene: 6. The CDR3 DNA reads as TGTGCCAGCAGTGAAGCGCTCGGACTAGCAGCGCAGTATTTT. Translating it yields CASSEALGLAAQYF.

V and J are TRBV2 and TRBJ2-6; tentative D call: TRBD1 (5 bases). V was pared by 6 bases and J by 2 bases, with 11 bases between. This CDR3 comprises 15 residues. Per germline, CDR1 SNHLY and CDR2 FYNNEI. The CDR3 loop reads CASRDTFTGANVLTF. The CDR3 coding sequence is TGTGCCAGCAGGGACACCTTTACTGGGGCCAACGTCCTGACTTTC.

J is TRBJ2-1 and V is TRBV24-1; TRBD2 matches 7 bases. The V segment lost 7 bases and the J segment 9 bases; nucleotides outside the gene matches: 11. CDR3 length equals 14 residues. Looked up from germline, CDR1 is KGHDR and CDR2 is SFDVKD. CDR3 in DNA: TGTGCCACCAGCCTCACTAGCGCCGGGGGTGAGCAGTTCTTC. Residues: CATSLTSAGGEQFF.

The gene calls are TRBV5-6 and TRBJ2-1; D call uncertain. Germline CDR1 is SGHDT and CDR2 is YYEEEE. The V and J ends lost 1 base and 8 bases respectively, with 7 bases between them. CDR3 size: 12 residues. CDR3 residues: CASSLLRDEQFF. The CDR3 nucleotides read TGTGCCAGCAGCTTGCTGCGCGATGAGCAGTTCTTC.

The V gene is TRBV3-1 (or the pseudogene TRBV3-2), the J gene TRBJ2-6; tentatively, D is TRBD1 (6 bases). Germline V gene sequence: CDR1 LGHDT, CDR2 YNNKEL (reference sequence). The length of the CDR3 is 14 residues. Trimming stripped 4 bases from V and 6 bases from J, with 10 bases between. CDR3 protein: CASSPTGLANVLTF. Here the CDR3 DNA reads TGTGCCAGCAGCCCGACAGGTTTGGCCAACGTCCTGACTTTC.

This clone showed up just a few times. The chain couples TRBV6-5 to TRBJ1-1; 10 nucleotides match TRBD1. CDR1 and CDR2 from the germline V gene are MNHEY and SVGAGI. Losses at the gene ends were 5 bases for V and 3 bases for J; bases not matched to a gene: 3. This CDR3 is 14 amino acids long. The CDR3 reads CASSRQGADTEAFF. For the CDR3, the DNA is TGTGCCAGCAGTCGACAGGGGGCGGACACTGAAGCTTTCTTT.

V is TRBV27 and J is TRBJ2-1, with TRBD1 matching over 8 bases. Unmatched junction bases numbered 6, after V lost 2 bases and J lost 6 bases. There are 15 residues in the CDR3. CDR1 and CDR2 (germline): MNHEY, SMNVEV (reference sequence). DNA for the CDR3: TGTGCCAGCAGTTTAACGACAGGGGTCGGCAATGAGCAGTTCTTC. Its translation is CASSLTTGVGNEQFF.

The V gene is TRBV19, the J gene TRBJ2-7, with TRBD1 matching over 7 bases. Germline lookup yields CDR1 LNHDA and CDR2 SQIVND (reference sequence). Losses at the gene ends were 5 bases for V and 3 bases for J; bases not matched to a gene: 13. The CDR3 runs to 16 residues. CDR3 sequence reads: CASSSTQGELVYEQYF. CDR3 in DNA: TGTGCCAGTAGTTCAACCCAGGGGGAATTGGTCTACGAGCAGTACTTC.

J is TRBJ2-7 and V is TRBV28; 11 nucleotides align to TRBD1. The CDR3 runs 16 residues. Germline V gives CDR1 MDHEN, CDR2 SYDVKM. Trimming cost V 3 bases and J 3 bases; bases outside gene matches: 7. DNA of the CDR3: TGTGCCAGCAGTTTTGGGGACAGGGGGATTAACTACGAGCAGTACTTC. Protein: CASSFGDRGINYEQYF.

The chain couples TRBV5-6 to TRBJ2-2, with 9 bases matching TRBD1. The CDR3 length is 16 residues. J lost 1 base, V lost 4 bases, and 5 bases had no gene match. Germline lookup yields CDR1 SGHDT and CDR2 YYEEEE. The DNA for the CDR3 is TGTGCCAGCAGCATACCGGGACAGGGGAACACCGGGGAGCTGTTTTTT. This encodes CASSIPGQGNTGELFF. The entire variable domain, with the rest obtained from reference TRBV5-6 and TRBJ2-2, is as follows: DAGVTQSPTHLIKTRGQQVTLRCSPKSGHDTVSWYQQALGQGPQFIFQYYEEEERQRGNFPDRFSGHQFPNYSSELNVNALLLGDSALYLCASSIPGQGNTGELFFGEGSRLTVL.

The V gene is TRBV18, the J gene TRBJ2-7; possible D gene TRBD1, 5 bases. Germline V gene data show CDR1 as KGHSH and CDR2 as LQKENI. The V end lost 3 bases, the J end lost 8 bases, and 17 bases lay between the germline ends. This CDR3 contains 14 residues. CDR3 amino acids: CASSPAEYQGQQYF. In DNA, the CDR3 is TGTGCCAGCTCACCTGCGGAGTACCAGGGTCAGCAGTACTTC.

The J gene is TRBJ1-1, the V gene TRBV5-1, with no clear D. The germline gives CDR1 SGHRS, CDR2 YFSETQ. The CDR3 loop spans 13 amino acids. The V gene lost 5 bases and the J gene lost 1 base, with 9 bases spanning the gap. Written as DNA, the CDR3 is TGCGCCAGCAGACAGAGTACGAACACTGAAGCTTTCTTT. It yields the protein CASRQSTNTEAFF.

CDR3 bases: TGTGCCTGGAGGTGGGGGACAGCTTATGGCTACACCTTC. As protein: CAWRWGTAYGYTF. J is TRBJ1-2 and V is TRBV30; TRBD1 aligns across 7 bases. CDR1 GTSNPN and CDR2 SVGIG come from the germline V gene (reference sequence). J was trimmed by 5 bases and V by 3 bases; bases with no gene match: 6. The CDR3 sequence is 13 residues long.

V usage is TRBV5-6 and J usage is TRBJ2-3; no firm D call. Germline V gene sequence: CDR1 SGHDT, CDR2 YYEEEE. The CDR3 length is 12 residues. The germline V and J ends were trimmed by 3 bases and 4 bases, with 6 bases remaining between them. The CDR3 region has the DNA TGTGCCAGCAGCTACCAGTCAGATACGCAGTATTTT. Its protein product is CASSYQSDTQYF.

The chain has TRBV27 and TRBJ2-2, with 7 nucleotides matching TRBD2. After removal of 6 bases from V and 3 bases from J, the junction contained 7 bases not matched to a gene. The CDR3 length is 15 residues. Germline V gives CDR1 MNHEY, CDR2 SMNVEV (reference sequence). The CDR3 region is CASRPGLADTGELFF. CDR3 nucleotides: TGTGCCAGCAGGCCGGGGCTAGCGGACACCGGGGAGCTGTTTTTT.

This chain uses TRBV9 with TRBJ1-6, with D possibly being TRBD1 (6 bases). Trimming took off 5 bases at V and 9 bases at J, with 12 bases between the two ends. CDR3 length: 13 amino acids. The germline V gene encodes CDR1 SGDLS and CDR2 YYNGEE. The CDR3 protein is CASSPTGFSPLHF. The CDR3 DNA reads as TGTGCCAGCAGTCCTACAGGGTTTTCACCCCTCCACTTT.

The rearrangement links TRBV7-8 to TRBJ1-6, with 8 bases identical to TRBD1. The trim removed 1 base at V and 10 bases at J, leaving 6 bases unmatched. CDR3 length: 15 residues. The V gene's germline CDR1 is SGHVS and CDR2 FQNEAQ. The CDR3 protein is CASSLGTGIWSPLHF. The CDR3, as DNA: TGTGCCAGCAGCTTAGGGACAGGGATATGGTCACCCCTCCACTTT.

The CDR3, as DNA: TGTGCCAGCAGCCCCAGTGGGGGGGAGAACACTGAAGCTTTCTTT. This gives the protein CASSPSGGENTEAFF. The rearrangement uses TRBV9 and TRBJ1-1; perhaps TRBD1 as D (5 bases). Germline-derived CDR1 and CDR2 are SGDLS and YYNGEE. This CDR3 is built from 15 residues. The V and J ends lost 4 bases and 1 base respectively, with 14 bases between them.

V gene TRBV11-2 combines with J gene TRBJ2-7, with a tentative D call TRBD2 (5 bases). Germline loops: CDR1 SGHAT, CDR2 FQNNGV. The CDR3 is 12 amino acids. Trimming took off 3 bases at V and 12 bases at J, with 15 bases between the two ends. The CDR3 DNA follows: TGTGCCAGCAGCTTTGAGGGCCGGGTGTCGTACTTC. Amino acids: CASSFEGRVSYF.

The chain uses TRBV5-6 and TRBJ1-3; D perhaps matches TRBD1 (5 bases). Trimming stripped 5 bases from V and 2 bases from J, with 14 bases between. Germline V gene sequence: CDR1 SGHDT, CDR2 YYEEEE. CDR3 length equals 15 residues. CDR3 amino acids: CASSQSPGAGNTIYF. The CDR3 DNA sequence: TGTGCCAGCAGTCAGAGCCCGGGGGCTGGAAACACCATATATTTT. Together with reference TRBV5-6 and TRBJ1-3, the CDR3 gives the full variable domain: DAGVTQSPTHLIKTRGQQVTLRCSPKSGHDTVSWYQQALGQGPQFIFQYYEEEERQRGNFPDRFSGHQFPNYSSELNVNALLLGDSALYLCASSQSPGAGNTIYFGEGSWLTVV.

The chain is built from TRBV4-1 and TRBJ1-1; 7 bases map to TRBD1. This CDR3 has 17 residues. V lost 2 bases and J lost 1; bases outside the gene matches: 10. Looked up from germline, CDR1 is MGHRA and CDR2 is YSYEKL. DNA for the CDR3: TGCGCCAGCAGCCAAAAACCGGTGGGACAGACGAACACTGAAGCTTTCTTT. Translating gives CASSQKPVGQTNTEAFF.

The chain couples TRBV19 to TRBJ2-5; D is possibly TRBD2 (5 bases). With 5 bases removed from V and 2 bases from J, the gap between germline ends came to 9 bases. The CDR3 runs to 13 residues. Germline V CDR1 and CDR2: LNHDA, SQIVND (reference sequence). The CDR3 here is CASSLRGQETQYF. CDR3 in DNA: TGTGCCAGTAGTCTCCGAGGGCAAGAGACCCAGTACTTC.

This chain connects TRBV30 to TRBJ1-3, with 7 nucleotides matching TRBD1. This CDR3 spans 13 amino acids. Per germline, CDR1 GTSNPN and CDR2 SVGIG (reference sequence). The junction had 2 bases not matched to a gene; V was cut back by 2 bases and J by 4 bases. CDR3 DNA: TGTGCCTGGAGTTCGGACAGGGGAAACACCATATATTTT. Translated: CAWSSDRGNTIYF.

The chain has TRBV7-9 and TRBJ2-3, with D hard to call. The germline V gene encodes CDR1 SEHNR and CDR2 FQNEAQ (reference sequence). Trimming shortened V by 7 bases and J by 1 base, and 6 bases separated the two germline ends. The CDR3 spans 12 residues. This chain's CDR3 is CASTRGTDTQYF. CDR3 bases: TGTGCCAGCACACGCGGCACAGATACGCAGTATTTT. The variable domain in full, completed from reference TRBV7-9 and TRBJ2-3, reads DTGVSQNPRHKITKRGQNVTFRCDPISEHNRLYWYRQTLGQGPEFLTYFQNEAQLEKSRLLSDRFSAERPKGSFSTLEIQRTEQGDSAMYLCASTRGTDTQYFGPGTRLTVL.

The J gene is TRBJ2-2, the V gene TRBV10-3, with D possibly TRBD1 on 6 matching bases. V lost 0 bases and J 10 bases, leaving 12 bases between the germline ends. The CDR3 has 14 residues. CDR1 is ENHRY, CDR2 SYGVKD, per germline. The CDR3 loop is CAISESNRDAELFF. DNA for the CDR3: TGTGCCATCAGTGAGTCAAACAGGGATGCGGAGCTGTTTTTT.

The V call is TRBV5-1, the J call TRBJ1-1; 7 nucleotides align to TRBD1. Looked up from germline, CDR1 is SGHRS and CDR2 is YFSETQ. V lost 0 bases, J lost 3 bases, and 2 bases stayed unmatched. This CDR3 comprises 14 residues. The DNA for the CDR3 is TGCGCCAGCAGCTTGGATCAGGGGGACACTGAAGCTTTCTTT. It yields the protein CASSLDQGDTEAFF.

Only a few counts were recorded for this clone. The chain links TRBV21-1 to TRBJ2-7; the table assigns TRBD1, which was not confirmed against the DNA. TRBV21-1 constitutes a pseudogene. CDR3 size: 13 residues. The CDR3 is CASGGQGLREQYF. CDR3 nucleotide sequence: TGTGCCAGCGGGGGACAGGGCCTTAGGGAGCAGTACTTC.

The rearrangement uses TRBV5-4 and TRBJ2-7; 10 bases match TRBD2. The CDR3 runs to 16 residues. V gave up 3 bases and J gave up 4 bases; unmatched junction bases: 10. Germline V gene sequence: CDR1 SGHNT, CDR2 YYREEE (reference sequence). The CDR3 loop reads CASSSPGASGSYEQYF. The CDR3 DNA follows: TGTGCCAGCAGCTCCCCTGGGGCTAGCGGGAGTTACGAGCAGTACTTC.